This T cell receptor beta chain is drawn from a study of regulatory T cells in long-lasting Graves disease. TCR beta libraries were built with iRepertoire HTBI primers and Arm-PCR of CDR3 regions. TCRdb used MiXCR to reprocess the multiplex PCR reads, holding one entry per CDR3 protein. The table includes roughly 520,000 distinct CDR3 sequences, around 11% detected once. Time point noted: newly diagnosed GD, antithyroid drugs for less than 3 months. Preparation of the TCR library used RNA extracted from PBMCs. This clonotype appeared a few times. Its target is unknown. This CDR3 has 17 residues. V was clipped by 0 bases and J by 4 bases; unmatched bases: 7. Germline V gene lookup returns CDR1 LGHDT and CDR2 YNNKEL (reference sequence). Study-wide findings and caveats: In persistent patients, shared public clonotypes (roughly 3,000) outnumbered those in new patients (around 1,000).

These data are also associated with another study on T cells in Graves' hyperthyroidism and ophthalmopathy. According to that study: Uncontrolled infections, other autoimmune diseases, pregnancy or lactation led to exclusion of patients. TCR CDR3 underwent first-round RT-PCR with the HTBI primer set.

The receptor was isolated from a woman aged 25 to 45 with Graves disease. V and J are TRBV3-1 and TRBJ2-1; the match to TRBD1 covers 9 bases. Sample: peripheral blood mononuclear cells (PBMCs), taken at new diagnosis, from a patient treated with antithyroid drugs. The DNA for the CDR3 is TGTGCCAGCAGCCAAGATGAGGGGACAGGGTTTTACAATGAGCAGTTCTTC. Translating gives CASSQDEGTGFYNEQFF.